Each of the 29 T cell receptor beta chains below was sequenced from the same sample in a study of T cell repertoires in cytomegalovirus infection. These receptors are not linked to any known antigen. TCRdb redid the calling of the reads with MiXCR, one entry per CDR3 protein. This sample has about 920,000 distinct CDR3 sequences; 30% to 40% occur once, and the top ten carry over 13%. The material was cultured CD8+ T cells from PBMCs, obtained from culture after CMV antigen stimulation. The receptors here all came from a human donor in good health (CMV status not recorded). Some clones in this sample may be carry-over from other donors' samples.

This clonotype has only a few counts. The chain joins TRBV6-1 to TRBJ2-1; no reliable D call. Germline-derived CDR1 and CDR2 are MNHNS and SASEGT. The V end was cut by 6 bases, the J end by 7 bases, with 10 bases between. The CDR3 has 12 residues. The CDR3 DNA reads as TGTGCCAGCAGGGATTTAAGGAATGAGCAGTTCTTC. It yields the protein CASRDLRNEQFF.

V is TRBV7-2 and J is TRBJ2-1, with 8 bases aligning to TRBD2. V shed 10 bases and J 7 bases; nucleotides not matched to a gene: 12. The CDR3 totals 14 residues. The germline V gene has CDR1 SGHTA and CDR2 FQGNSA. The CDR3 sequence: CAIREGGEVNEQFF. CDR3 DNA: TGTGCCATCCGGGAGGGGGGGGAAGTGAATGAGCAGTTCTTC.

This clonotype was seen only a few times. The chain links TRBV27 to TRBJ1-5; D unresolved. Per germline, CDR1 MNHEY and CDR2 SMNVEV (reference sequence). CDR3 length: 13 residues. Trimming took off 6 bases at V and 10 bases at J, with 16 bases between the two ends. The CDR3 sequence: CASSQSGKRPQHF. The CDR3 DNA reads as TGTGCCAGCAGCCAATCTGGCAAGCGCCCCCAGCATTTT.

The CDR3 nucleotides are TGTGCCAGCAGCGGTCGTTACTATGGCTACACCTTC. Translating gives CASSGRYYGYTF. The chain links TRBV27 to TRBJ1-2; no reliable D call. The CDR3 loop spans 12 amino acids. V was clipped by 6 bases and J by 3 bases, with 8 bases between them. Germline V CDR1 and CDR2: MNHEY, SMNVEV (reference sequence).

This clonotype appeared many times. The rearrangement uses TRBV7-8 and TRBJ1-1; D perhaps matches TRBD1 (5 bases). Trimming shortened V by 2 bases and J by 7 bases, and 26 bases separated the two germline ends. Germline V gives CDR1 SGHVS, CDR2 FQNEAQ. The CDR3 sequence is 18 residues long. CDR3 loop: CASSLLQTPTAKPGEAFF. CDR3 coding DNA: TGTGCCAGCAGCTTACTCCAAACCCCGACAGCGAAGCCGGGTGAAGCTTTCTTT.

This chain joins TRBV6-1 and TRBJ2-5; 8 nucleotides align to TRBD2. Germline V gene data show CDR1 as MNHNS and CDR2 as SASEGT. After removal of 5 bases from V and 2 bases from J, the junction contained 10 bases not matched to a gene. The CDR3 spans 16 residues. The CDR3 region is CASSTGGAGAQETQYF. The DNA of the CDR3 is TGTGCCAGCAGTACCGGGGGAGCGGGGGCTCAAGAGACCCAGTACTTC.

In regard to this clonotype: This likely comes from a read error, as the CDR3 has no conserved phenylalanine or tryptophan at its end. The chain's CDR3 is CASTTDPYTDTQYS. DNA of the CDR3: TGTGCCAGCACAACGGACCCATACACAGATACGCAGTATTCT. This sequence joins TRBV27 and TRBJ2-3; D gene uncertain. The CDR3 runs 14 residues. V was trimmed by 7 bases and J by 2 bases, leaving 13 bases between them. Germline V gives CDR1 MNHEY, CDR2 SMNVEV (reference sequence).

The genes are TRBV6-5 and TRBJ1-2, with TRBD1 matching 8 bases. This CDR3 has 16 amino acids. J gave up 0 bases and V 6 bases, and 9 bases lay outside the gene matches. The germline V gene has CDR1 MNHEY and CDR2 SVGAGI. CDR3 region: CASSSTGTGANYGYTF. The CDR3, as DNA: TGTGCCAGCAGCTCTACCGGGACAGGCGCTAACTATGGCTACACCTTC.

This clonotype was seen repeatedly, ten times or more. The rearrangement uses TRBV12-3 or TRBV12-4 and TRBJ1-2; maybe TRBD1 (5 bases). CDR3 length equals 14 residues. With 3 bases removed from V and 3 bases from J, the gap between germline ends came to 11 bases. CDR3 region: CASSFGQGDYGYTF. CDR3 nucleotides: TGTGCCAGCAGTTTTGGGCAGGGAGACTATGGCTACACCTTC.

The chain employs TRBV5-1 and TRBJ2-7, with D tentatively TRBD2 (5 bases). Germline CDR1 reads SGHRS; CDR2 reads YFSETQ. The germline V and J ends were trimmed by 0 bases and 5 bases, with 30 bases remaining between them. The CDR3 loop spans 20 amino acids. The CDR3: CASSLASAWERWRVGNEQYF. Written as DNA, the CDR3 is TGCGCCAGCAGCTTGGCCTCGGCCTGGGAGAGGTGGAGAGTGGGGAACGAGCAGTACTTC.

This clonotype was found many times. The chain is built from TRBV4-3 and TRBJ1-1; D is uncertain. CDR1 is LGHNA, CDR2 YSLEER, per germline. V was shortened by 0 bases and J by 3 bases, with 14 bases between the two germline ends. The CDR3 is 16 amino acids. CDR3 coding DNA: TGCGCCAGCAGCCAAGATCGGAGGAAGTGGGACACTGAAGCTTTCTTT. It specifies CASSQDRRKWDTEAFF.

The chain recombines TRBV20-1 with TRBJ2-2; TRBD1 matches at 11 bases. After removal of 5 bases from V and 5 bases from J, the junction contained 4 bases not matched to a gene. The CDR3 consists of 14 residues. The germline V gene has CDR1 DFQATT and CDR2 SNEGSKA (reference sequence). Here the CDR3 reads CSAADRGRTGELFF. The CDR3 DNA reads TGCAGTGCTGCGGACAGGGGGCGAACCGGGGAGCTGTTTTTT.

This clonotype appeared many times. J is TRBJ1-4 and V is TRBV6-1; 7 positions match TRBD1. Germline V gene sequence: CDR1 MNHNS, CDR2 SASEGT. This CDR3 comprises 14 residues. Trimming cost V 6 bases and J 6 bases; bases outside gene matches: 7. CDR3 sequence (DNA): TGTGCCAGCAGGTCAGGGGGGTCCCATGAAAAACTGTTTTTT. The encoded protein is CASRSGGSHEKLFF.

This clonotype occurred many times. This chain connects TRBV6-1 to TRBJ2-6; D is undetermined. The CDR3 has 13 residues. Per the germline V gene, CDR1 is MNHNS and CDR2 is SASEGT. CDR3 DNA sequence: TGTGCTACGGTGGTCCCTGGGGCCAACGTCCTGACTTTC. This encodes CATVVPGANVLTF.

The J gene is TRBJ1-1, the V gene TRBV5-4; D is ambiguous. The CDR3 extends over 13 amino acids. Per the germline V gene, CDR1 is SGHNT and CDR2 is YYREEE (reference sequence). Trimming cost V 6 bases and J 2 bases, with 11 bases left between them. CDR3 sequence: CASTLAANTEAFF. CDR3 sequence (DNA): TGTGCCAGCACACTAGCGGCAAACACTGAAGCTTTCTTT.

This clonotype was picked up a small number of times. This chain connects TRBV2 to TRBJ2-5; D is unclear. The V end lost 6 bases, the J end lost 0 bases, and 14 bases lay between the germline ends. Per the germline V gene, CDR1 is SNHLY and CDR2 is FYNNEI. This CDR3 has 15 amino acids. This chain's CDR3 is CASSDLWTDQETQYF. CDR3 nucleotides: TGTGCCAGCAGCGACCTATGGACGGACCAAGAGACCCAGTACTTC.

This sequence joins TRBV15 and TRBJ2-7; a weak D match, TRBD1 (5 bases). V was shortened by 3 bases and J by 5 bases, with 14 bases between the two germline ends. This CDR3 has 14 residues. Per the germline V gene, CDR1 is LNHNV and CDR2 is YYDKDF (reference sequence). CDR3 amino acids: CATSRLGALDEQYF. CDR3 in DNA: TGTGCCACCAGCAGGCTTGGGGCTCTCGACGAGCAGTACTTC.

Details on this clonotype: Mismatch with germline at one junction end may stem from a read error. The genes are TRBV7-7 and TRBJ2-7, with TRBD2 identical over 8 bases. The germline V gene has CDR1 SSHAT and CDR2 FNYEAQ (reference sequence). The CDR3 has 14 amino acids. CDR3 residues: CASSPKSGGSEQYF. CDR3 bases: TGTGCTAGCAGCCCCAAGAGCGGGGGTAGCGAGCAGTACTTC.

There are many counts of this clonotype. This chain joins TRBV7-2 and TRBJ2-1; the match to TRBD2 covers 12 bases. The CDR3 loop spans 14 amino acids. V was pared by 6 bases and J by 5 bases, with 2 bases of the junction left unmatched. Germline loops: CDR1 SGHTA, CDR2 FQGNSA. The CDR3: CASSRTSGNNEQFF. In DNA form, the CDR3 reads TGTGCCAGCAGTCGGACTAGCGGGAACAATGAGCAGTTCTTC. Full variable domain (outside the CDR3, taken from reference TRBV7-2 and TRBJ2-1): GAGVSQSPSNKVTEKGKDVELRCDPISGHTALYWYRQSLGQGLEFLIYFQGNSAPDKSGLPSDRFSAERTGGSVSTLTIQRTQQEDSAVYLCASSRTSGNNEQFFGPGTRLTVL.

Comment on this clonotype: The junction and the germline gene differ at one end; a read error may be behind it. The CDR3 region is CVSRTGQGSKPQHF. The DNA of the CDR3 is TGTGTCAGCAGAACGGGACAGGGGTCAAAGCCCCAGCATTTT. This chain connects TRBV6-2 or TRBV6-3 to TRBJ1-5, with 10 bases fitting TRBD1. The germline V gene has CDR1 MNHEY and CDR2 SVGEGT. This CDR3 has 14 amino acids.

This clonotype was seen a handful of times. The V and J genes are TRBV28 and TRBJ2-5; 15 bases fit TRBD2. The germline CDR1 and CDR2 sequences are MDHEN and SYDVKM. V was pared by 3 bases and J by 5 bases, with 4 bases of the junction left unmatched. CDR3 length: 16 amino acids. CDR3 bases: TGTGCCAGCAGTTTTGGACTAGCGGGGGGGCGGGAGACCCAGTACTTC. Translation: CASSFGLAGGRETQYF. The full variable domain, its missing parts supplied by reference TRBV28 and TRBJ2-5, is DVKVTQSSRYLVKRTGEKVFLECVQDMDHENMFWYRQDPGLGLRLIYFSYDVKMKEKGDIPEGYSVSREKKERFSLILESASTNQTSMYLCASSFGLAGGRETQYFGPGTRLLVL.

The V call is TRBV7-9, the J call TRBJ2-4; 7 bases align to TRBD1. Trimming took 2 bases from V and 5 from J; bases not matched to a gene: 6. CDR1 and CDR2 from the germline V gene are SEHNR and FQNEAQ (reference sequence). CDR3 length: 15 amino acids. Written as DNA, the CDR3 is TGTGCCAGCAGCTTACCCGGGACAGTAGAAAACATTCAGTACTTC. The encoded protein is CASSLPGTVENIQYF.

This clonotype was observed a handful of times. A read error may explain this, as a much larger clone is one base away. The rearrangement links TRBV7-9 to TRBJ1-4; D is ambiguous. The CDR3 is made up of 15 amino acids. The V end was cut by 1 base, the J end by 0 bases, with 6 bases between. The germline V gene encodes CDR1 SEHNR and CDR2 FQNEAQ (reference sequence). The DNA for the CDR3 is TGTGCCAGCAGCTTAGGGGCCGCAACTAATGAAAAACTGTTTTTT. Protein sequence: CASSLGAATNEKLFF.

This clonotype has ten or more counts. The CDR3 sequence is CASSIGQSRGNEQFF. DNA for the CDR3: TGTGCCAGCAGCATCGGACAGTCGAGAGGGAATGAGCAGTTCTTC. The V and J genes are TRBV7-8 and TRBJ2-1; perhaps TRBD1 as D (6 bases). CDR1 SGHVS and CDR2 FQNEAQ come from the germline V gene. V was clipped by 5 bases and J by 7 bases, with 18 bases between them. The CDR3 contains 15 residues.

The sample holds a few counts of this clonotype. The V gene is TRBV19, the J gene TRBJ2-6; no definite D call. Germline values: CDR1 LNHDA, CDR2 SQIVND (reference sequence). This CDR3 contains 15 residues. The V gene lost 3 bases and the J gene lost 0 bases, with 6 bases spanning the gap. Here the CDR3 DNA reads TGTGCCAGTAGTATGGACCACTCTGGGGCCAACGTCCTGACTTTC. It encodes CASSMDHSGANVLTF.

This clonotype was counted ten times or more. The CDR3 region has the DNA TGTGCCAGCAGCCTTAGCGGGGGCAACAATGAGCAGTTCTTC. It is translated as CASSLSGGNNEQFF. The chain employs TRBV12-3 or TRBV12-4 and TRBJ2-1, with 9 bases lining up with TRBD2. This CDR3 is 14 amino acids long. V lost 6 bases, J lost 5 bases, and 5 bases stayed unmatched.

V and J are TRBV7-8 and TRBJ1-1; tentative D call: TRBD1 (5 bases). This CDR3 spans 15 amino acids. Trimming took off 5 bases at V and 3 bases at J, with 16 bases between the two ends. Germline lookup yields CDR1 SGHVS and CDR2 FQNEAQ. The CDR3 loop is CASSIAGGGHTEAFF. The CDR3 DNA sequence: TGTGCCAGCAGCATCGCCGGGGGAGGGCACACTGAAGCTTTCTTT.

V is TRBV10-3 and J is TRBJ2-7, with 9 bases fitting TRBD1. Trimming removed 0 bases from V and 2 bases from J; junction bases left unmatched: 11. The CDR3 length is 18 residues. Germline lookup yields CDR1 ENHRY and CDR2 SYGVKD. The CDR3 region has the DNA TGTGCCATCAGTGAGTCTTCTCGAGGGGGACAGGGACCCTACGAGCAGTACTTC. Encoded protein: CAISESSRGGQGPYEQYF.

J is TRBJ1-1 and V is TRBV3-1; D uncertain. Per the germline V gene, CDR1 is LGHDT and CDR2 is YNNKEL (reference sequence). The CDR3 sequence is 12 residues long. V gave up 1 base and J gave up 8 bases, with 8 bases separating them. CDR3 nucleotide sequence: TGTGCCAGCAGCCAAGGGCAGCCCGAAGCTTTCTTT. Its protein product is CASSQGQPEAFF.